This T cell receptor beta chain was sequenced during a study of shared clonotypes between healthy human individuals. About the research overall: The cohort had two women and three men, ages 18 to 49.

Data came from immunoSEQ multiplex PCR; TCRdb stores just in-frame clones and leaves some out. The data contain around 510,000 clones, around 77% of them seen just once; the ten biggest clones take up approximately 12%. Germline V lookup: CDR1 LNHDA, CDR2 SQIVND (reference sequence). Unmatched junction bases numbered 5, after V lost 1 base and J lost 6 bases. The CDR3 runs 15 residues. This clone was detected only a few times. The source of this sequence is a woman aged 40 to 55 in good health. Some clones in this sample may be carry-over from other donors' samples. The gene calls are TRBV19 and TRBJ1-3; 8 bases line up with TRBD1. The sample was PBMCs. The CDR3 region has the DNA TGTGCCAGTAGTATAGGGACAGGGAAGGAAAACACCATATATTTT. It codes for CASSIGTGKENTIYF.